This T cell receptor (beta chain) was documented in a study of siplizumab effects on memory and regulatory T cells. The study, taken as a whole, reports: The study did not confirm that proliferating Tregs from siplizumab cultures were suppressive. Proliferating CD4+ or CD8+ clones, roughly 75-95% of them, lacked an assignable naive or memory phenotype. Unstimulated subset assignment was obtained for only a minor fraction of alloreactive clones. Siplizumab gave mappable alloreactive CD4+ clones an average Treg-derived fraction of roughly 72%, against around 25% in controls.

Concerning this clone: Its matching antigen is unknown.

Produced via immunoSEQ multiplex PCR; TCRdb's table is partial and in-frame only. The sample includes about 120,000 clones, approximately 94% of them seen just once. This CDR3 has 16 amino acids. Germline lookup yields CDR1 MGHRA and CDR2 YSYEKL. V was pared by 5 bases and J by 2 bases, with 16 bases between. The chain is built from TRBV4-1 and TRBJ1-3; tentative D call: TRBD1 (5 bases). Sequenced material: non-Treg CD4+ T cells sorted from blood. This clonotype was obtained from a human donor in good health. The CDR3 coding sequence is TGCGCCAGCAGCTTAAACTCCGGGACGGCTGGAAACACCATATATTTT. It codes for CASSLNSGTAGNTIYF.